Following are 9 T cell receptor beta chains from one sample sequenced in a study of T-cell memory formation after mild COVID-19. A single record per CDR3 protein comes from TCRdb applying MiXCR to the 5' RACE reads. The sample holds roughly 150,000 distinct CDR3 sequences, roughly 14% seen once. The source material was PBMCs or a T cell subset sorted from them (not recorded which). The source is an adult woman who had mild COVID-19 (a few samples of this study predate the infection). Cell type and time point are not known.

This clonotype was counted once. The chain links TRBV27 to TRBJ1-3; D gene unclear. V shed 4 bases and J shed 0 bases, with 7 bases lying between them. CDR3 size: 14 residues. Germline assignment: CDR1 MNHEY and CDR2 SMNVEV (reference sequence). This CDR3 is CASSSLSSGNTIYF. The CDR3 DNA follows: TGTGCCAGCAGTTCACTGAGCTCTGGAAACACCATATATTTT.

This clonotype was observed a handful of times. The gene calls are TRBV12-3 or TRBV12-4 and TRBJ2-3; possible D gene TRBD2, 6 bases. The CDR3 is made up of 15 amino acids. Trimming left V 2 bases short and J 3 bases short, with 12 bases between. For the CDR3, the DNA is TGTGCCAGCAGTTTAACCGGGGGTCGGACAGATACGCAGTATTTT. Translated, it gives CASSLTGGRTDTQYF.

The chain is built from TRBV5-1 and TRBJ2-1; TRBD2 agrees at 10 bases. This CDR3 has 15 residues. V shed 3 bases, J shed 12 bases, and the junction held 12 bases outside the gene matches. Germline assignment: CDR1 SGHRS and CDR2 YFSETQ. CDR3 residues: CASSSTSGTAMRQFF. In nucleotides, the CDR3 is TGCGCCAGCAGCTCCACTAGCGGGACTGCCATGCGGCAGTTCTTC.

This clonotype came up a few times. One end of the junction does not line up with germline, which may come from a read error. The rearrangement uses TRBV15 and TRBJ2-1; 9 bases are a match to TRBD2. Germline CDR1 LNHNV, CDR2 YYDKDF (reference sequence). The CDR3 sequence is 16 residues long. DNA of the CDR3: TGTGCCACCAGCAGCTATAGCGGGAGCTCCCACAATGAGCAGTTCTTC. It codes for CATSSYSGSSHNEQFF.

V and J are TRBV12-3 or TRBV12-4 and TRBJ2-7; D gene ambiguous. The CDR3 runs to 13 residues. Trimming took off 3 bases at V and 4 bases at J, with 10 bases between the two ends. CDR3 in DNA: TGTGCCAGCAGTTTCGACCACGGGTACGAGCAGTACTTC. Translated: CASSFDHGYEQYF.

The chain couples TRBV9 to TRBJ2-1; either TRBD1 or TRBD2 may fit D (5 bases each). The CDR3 is 17 residues long. The germline gives CDR1 SGDLS, CDR2 YYNGEE. V lost 3 bases, J lost 0 bases, and 16 bases lay in between. CDR3 bases: TGTGCCAGCAGCGGCGGGTGGGGCGCGAGCTCCTACAATGAGCAGTTCTTC. This sequence encodes CASSGGWGASSYNEQFF.

In this sample, this clonotype turned up a few times. One end of the junction fails to match germline, which may point to a read error. V gene TRBV7-7 combines with J gene TRBJ2-5, with TRBD1 as a possible D gene (6 bases). CDR3 length equals 15 residues. CDR1 and CDR2 from the germline V gene are SSHAT and FNYEAQ (reference sequence). CDR3: CASSLATGVQETQYF. The CDR3 coding sequence is TGTGCTAGCAGCTTAGCGACAGGAGTTCAAGAGACCCAGTACTTC.

V and J are TRBV5-1 and TRBJ2-7, with 9 bases lining up with TRBD1. The V and J ends lost 4 bases and 0 bases, in that order; junction bases with no gene match: 8. Germline V lookup: CDR1 SGHRS, CDR2 YFSETQ. The CDR3 is 16 residues long. The CDR3 protein is CASSPWDRATSYEQYF. CDR3 in DNA: TGCGCCAGCAGCCCCTGGGACAGGGCAACCTCCTACGAGCAGTACTTC.

The V call is TRBV18, the J call TRBJ2-1; no reliable D call. V dropped 2 bases and J dropped 5 bases, with 10 bases sitting between them. CDR1 is KGHSH, CDR2 LQKENI, per germline. The CDR3 extends over 14 amino acids. The CDR3 is CASSPMERDNEQFF. The DNA of the CDR3 is TGTGCCAGCTCACCAATGGAGCGAGACAATGAGCAGTTCTTC.